This entry lists 21 T cell receptor beta chains sequenced from one sample in a study of human thymus T cells. The data were produced by immunoSEQ multiplex PCR, yet TCRdb's version contains in-frame clones alone and is incomplete. The sample yields under 150,000 clones, around 96% seen once. Thymic tissue was derived from resections collected during corrective heart surgery. The sample was thymus tissue. Source of these receptors: a boy in the first two years of life with a congenital heart defect but otherwise immunologically healthy.

The genes are TRBV6-1 and TRBJ2-5; D not resolved. V was pared by 5 bases and J by 5 bases, with 18 bases between. Germline lookup yields CDR1 MNHNS and CDR2 SASEGT. The CDR3 loop spans 15 amino acids. DNA of the CDR3: TGTGCCAGCAGTACCCTGTGGCGGCCCAGGGAGACCCAGTACTTC. Its protein product is CASSTLWRPRETQYF.

The CDR3 region has the DNA TGTGCCAGCAGCGCCCACAGGGGGCAAGATGAAAAACTGTTTTTT. It encodes CASSAHRGQDEKLFF. The chain links TRBV7-8 to TRBJ1-4; 9 nucleotides align to TRBD1. CDR1 is SGHVS, CDR2 FQNEAQ, per germline. The CDR3 has 15 residues. The V segment lost 5 bases and the J segment 6 bases; nucleotides outside the gene matches: 7.

In this sample, this clone turned up once. V gene TRBV6-5 combines with J gene TRBJ2-1, with TRBD2 matching 10 bases. The CDR3 extends over 16 amino acids. Per the germline V gene, CDR1 is MNHEY and CDR2 is SVGAGI. V shed 2 bases, J shed 7 bases, and the junction held 8 bases outside the gene matches. The CDR3 protein is CASSYNAAGGMNEQFF. The CDR3 DNA follows: TGTGCCAGCAGTTACAACGCAGCGGGGGGGATGAATGAGCAGTTCTTC.

J is TRBJ1-3 and V is TRBV15, with D possibly matching TRBD1 (5 bases). Germline V lookup: CDR1 LNHNV, CDR2 YYDKDF (reference sequence). V was clipped by 5 bases and J by 4 bases, with 15 bases between them. There are 15 residues in the CDR3. The CDR3 coding sequence is TGTGCCACCAGCGAGTCCTCGGGACTCGGAAACACCATATATTTT. It yields the protein CATSESSGLGNTIYF.

This rearrangement joins TRBV4-1 to TRBJ2-5; TRBD1 or TRBD2 may be the D gene (7 bases each). In germline, CDR1 is MGHRA, CDR2 YSYEKL. This CDR3 is built from 17 residues. V lost 3 bases, J lost 1 base, and 18 bases lay in between. The CDR3 spells CASSHPLGGGLQETQYF. CDR3 nucleotide sequence: TGCGCCAGCAGCCACCCCCTGGGAGGGGGCCTCCAAGAGACCCAGTACTTC.

This rearrangement joins TRBV7-9 to TRBJ2-2; 9 bases fit TRBD1. The germline V gene has CDR1 SEHNR and CDR2 FQNEAQ (reference sequence). J was trimmed by 5 bases and V by 7 bases; bases with no gene match: 11. The CDR3 has 16 amino acids. CDR3 sequence (DNA): TGTGCCAGCACCCCGGACAGGGGATTGGAGACCGGGGAGCTGTTTTTT. Translated, it gives CASTPDRGLETGELFF.

The chain combines TRBV19 with TRBJ2-3; D tentatively fits TRBD1 or TRBD2 (5 bases each). The CDR3 consists of 15 residues. Between the trimmed V and J ends, which lost 6 bases and 2 bases, there was a span of 15 bases. Per germline, CDR1 LNHDA and CDR2 SQIVND (reference sequence). CDR3 bases: TGTGCCAGTAGGCCGGGGCCAGCGCACACAGATACGCAGTATTTT. Its translation: CASRPGPAHTDTQYF.

The chain couples TRBV11-2 to TRBJ2-2; D not resolved. This CDR3 has 14 amino acids. V shed 2 bases and J shed 1 base, with 5 bases lying between them. The germline CDR1 and CDR2 sequences are SGHAT and FQNNGV. The CDR3: CASSLRLNTGELFF. The CDR3 coding sequence is TGTGCCAGCAGCTTACGGTTGAACACCGGGGAGCTGTTTTTT.

The chain combines TRBV10-3 with TRBJ1-4; 7 bases map to TRBD1. The CDR3 is made up of 17 amino acids. Per the germline V gene, CDR1 is ENHRY and CDR2 is SYGVKD. The V gene end was trimmed by 2 bases and the J gene end by 5 bases; junction bases not matched to a gene: 11. CDR3 residues: CAISEGDLGGANEKLFF. The DNA for the CDR3 is TGTGCCATCAGTGAGGGAGATTTAGGGGGCGCGAATGAAAAACTGTTTTTT.

V is TRBV27 and J is TRBJ2-7; 13 bases are a match to TRBD2. CDR1 is MNHEY, CDR2 SMNVEV, per germline (reference sequence). Trimming at V came to 2 bases and at J to 2 bases, leaving 3 bases not matched to a gene. The CDR3 loop spans 16 amino acids. CDR3 DNA: TGTGCCAGCAGTTTAAGGACTAGCGGGGGTCCCTACGAGCAGTACTTC. Its protein is CASSLRTSGGPYEQYF.

A single count supports this clone. The V call is TRBV5-1, the J call TRBJ2-5; possibly TRBD2 for D (7 bases). The CDR3 contains 14 residues. V shed 5 bases and J shed 5 bases, with 16 bases lying between them. Per the germline V gene, CDR1 is SGHRS and CDR2 is YFSETQ. CDR3 nucleotides: TGCGCCAGCAGTCTAGGCGGGGGCGCTGAGACCCAGTACTTC. Its protein product is CASSLGGGAETQYF.

The chain couples TRBV11-2 to TRBJ2-6; D uncertain. CDR1 and CDR2 from the germline V gene are SGHAT and FQNNGV. This CDR3 is 14 amino acids long. V was clipped by 7 bases and J by 0 bases, with 7 bases between them. The CDR3, as DNA: TGTGCCAGCAATACCCTCTCTGGGGCCAACGTCCTGACTTTC. The encoded protein is CASNTLSGANVLTF.

The V call is TRBV11-3, the J call TRBJ2-2; 9 nucleotides match TRBD2. The CDR3 loop spans 16 amino acids. With 4 bases clipped from V and 6 bases from J, the junction kept 9 bases outside the gene matches. The germline gives CDR1 SGHNT, CDR2 YENEEA. CDR3 protein: CASSSLGRGGPGELFF. The CDR3 DNA is TGTGCCAGCAGCTCCTTGGGGCGGGGGGGACCCGGGGAGCTGTTTTTT. The variable domain in full, completed from reference TRBV11-3 and TRBJ2-2, reads EAGVVQSPRYKIIEKKQPVAFWCNPISGHNTLYWYLQNLGQGPELLIRYENEEAVDDSQLPKDRFSAERLKGVDSTLKIQPAELGDSAVYLCASSSLGRGGPGELFFGEGSRLTVL.

The chain joins TRBV4-2 to TRBJ1-4, with TRBD1 identical over 10 bases. The CDR3 consists of 17 residues. Germline V lookup: CDR1 LGHNA, CDR2 YNFKEQ. Germline trimming cut 4 bases from V and 0 bases from J; bases unmatched to any gene: 5. Here the CDR3 reads CASSRPGQGTTNEKLFF. CDR3 bases: TGTGCCAGCAGCCGCCCGGGACAGGGGACAACTAATGAAAAACTGTTTTTT.

The J gene is TRBJ2-2, the V gene TRBV2; no clear D. Germline V lookup: CDR1 SNHLY, CDR2 FYNNEI. The CDR3 is 17 amino acids. With 0 bases removed from V and 5 bases from J, the gap between germline ends came to 16 bases. The CDR3 region is CASSEASRTVQTGELFF. CDR3 sequence (DNA): TGTGCCAGCAGTGAAGCATCCCGGACGGTCCAGACCGGGGAGCTGTTTTTT.

The J gene is TRBJ2-5, the V gene TRBV12-5; 10 bases match TRBD2. The CDR3 contains 13 residues. In germline, CDR1 is LGHNT, CDR2 FRNRAP. V lost 10 bases and J lost 5; bases outside the gene matches: 7. CDR3 loop: CAIQAGGPETQYF. The CDR3 DNA sequence: TGTGCTATCCAAGCGGGGGGGCCGGAGACCCAGTACTTC.

The chain has TRBV28 and TRBJ1-6; possible D gene TRBD1, 6 bases. Trimming shortened V by 3 bases and J by 10 bases, and 13 bases separated the two germline ends. CDR1 and CDR2 (germline): MDHEN, SYDVKM. The CDR3 totals 14 residues. The CDR3 DNA is TGTGCCAGCAGTTTGGCAGGGGAAAGGTCACCCCTCCACTTT. Translating it yields CASSLAGERSPLHF.

This chain connects TRBV7-2 to TRBJ2-5; D is undetermined. The CDR3 length is 11 residues. V was shortened by 1 base and J by 7 bases, with 4 bases between the two germline ends. Germline CDR1 reads SGHTA; CDR2 reads FQGNSA. In DNA form, the CDR3 reads TGTGCCAGCAGCTTAGGGACGACCCAGTACTTC. It translates to CASSLGTTQYF.

The chain uses TRBV7-2 and TRBJ2-1; no firm D call. Trimming shortened V by 1 base and J by 7 bases, and 14 bases separated the two germline ends. The CDR3 runs to 15 residues. Germline loops: CDR1 SGHTA, CDR2 FQGNSA. DNA of the CDR3: TGTGCCAGCAGCTTAGGGGGTGACATAGGGAATGAGCAGTTCTTC. Translating gives CASSLGGDIGNEQFF.

The J gene is TRBJ2-4, the V gene TRBV5-6, with D possibly matching TRBD2 (5 bases). Trimming cost V 4 bases and J 2 bases, with 13 bases left between them. Germline lookup yields CDR1 SGHDT and CDR2 YYEEEE. The CDR3 has 15 residues. CDR3 protein: CASSPVRETKNIQYF. Here the CDR3 DNA reads TGTGCCAGCAGCCCCGTGAGGGAAACCAAAAACATTCAGTACTTC.

The chain links TRBV28 to TRBJ1-1; D is perhaps TRBD1 (6 bases). The CDR3 runs 14 residues. Trimming stripped 6 bases from V and 1 base from J, with 12 bases between. The germline gives CDR1 MDHEN, CDR2 SYDVKM. The CDR3 DNA reads as TGTGCCAGCAGCCTCGCAGGGGAGAACACTGAAGCTTTCTTT. It translates to CASSLAGENTEAFF.